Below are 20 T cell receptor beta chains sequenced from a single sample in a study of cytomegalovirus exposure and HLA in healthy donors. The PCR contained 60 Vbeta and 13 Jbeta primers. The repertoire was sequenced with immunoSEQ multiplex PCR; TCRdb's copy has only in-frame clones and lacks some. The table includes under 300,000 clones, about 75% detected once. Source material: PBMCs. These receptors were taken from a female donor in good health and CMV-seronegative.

The CDR3 sequence is CATSRDWGGYGYTF. The CDR3 region has the DNA TGTGCCACCAGCAGAGATTGGGGGGGCTATGGCTACACCTTC. V is TRBV15 and J is TRBJ1-2; possibly TRBD1 for D (5 bases). Between the trimmed V and J ends, which lost 0 bases and 4 bases, there was a span of 9 bases. CDR3 length: 14 amino acids. Per germline, CDR1 LNHNV and CDR2 YYDKDF (reference sequence). Full variable domain (outside the CDR3, taken from reference TRBV15 and TRBJ1-2): DAMVIQNPRYQVTQFGKPVTLSCSQTLNHNVMYWYQQKSSQAPKLLFHYYDKDFNNEADTPDNFQSRRPNTSFCFLDIRSPGLGDTAMYLCATSRDWGGYGYTFGSGTRLTVV.

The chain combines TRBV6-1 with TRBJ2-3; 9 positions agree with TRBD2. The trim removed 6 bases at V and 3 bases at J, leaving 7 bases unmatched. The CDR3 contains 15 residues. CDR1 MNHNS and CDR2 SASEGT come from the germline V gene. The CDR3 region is CASSLGGRDTDTQYF. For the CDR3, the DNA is TGTGCCAGCAGCCTCGGCGGGAGGGATACAGATACGCAGTATTTT.

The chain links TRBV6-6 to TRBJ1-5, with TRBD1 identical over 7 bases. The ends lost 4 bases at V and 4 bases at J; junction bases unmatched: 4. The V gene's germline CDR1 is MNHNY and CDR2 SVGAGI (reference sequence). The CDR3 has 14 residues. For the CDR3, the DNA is TGTGCCAGCAGTTCCCCGGGACAGAATCAGCCCCAGCATTTT. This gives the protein CASSSPGQNQPQHF.

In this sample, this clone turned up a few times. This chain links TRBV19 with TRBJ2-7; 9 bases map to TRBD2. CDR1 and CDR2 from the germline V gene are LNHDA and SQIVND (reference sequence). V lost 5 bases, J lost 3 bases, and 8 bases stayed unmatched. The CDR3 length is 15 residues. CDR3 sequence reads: CASSLSLAGIYEQYF. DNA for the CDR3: TGTGCCAGTAGTCTCTCTCTAGCGGGAATCTACGAGCAGTACTTC.

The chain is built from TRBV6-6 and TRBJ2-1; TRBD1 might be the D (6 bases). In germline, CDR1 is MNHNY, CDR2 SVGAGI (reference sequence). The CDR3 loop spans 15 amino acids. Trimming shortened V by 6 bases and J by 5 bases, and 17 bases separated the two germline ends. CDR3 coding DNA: TGTGCCAGCAGAGAACAGGGATATATAGACAATGAGCAGTTCTTC. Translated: CASREQGYIDNEQFF.

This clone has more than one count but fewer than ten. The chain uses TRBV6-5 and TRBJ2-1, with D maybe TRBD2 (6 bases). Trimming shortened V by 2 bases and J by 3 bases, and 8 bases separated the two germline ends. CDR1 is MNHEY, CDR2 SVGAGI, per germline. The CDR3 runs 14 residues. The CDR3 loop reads CASSYKGLYNEQFF. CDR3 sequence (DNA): TGTGCCAGCAGTTACAAGGGACTCTACAATGAGCAGTTCTTC.

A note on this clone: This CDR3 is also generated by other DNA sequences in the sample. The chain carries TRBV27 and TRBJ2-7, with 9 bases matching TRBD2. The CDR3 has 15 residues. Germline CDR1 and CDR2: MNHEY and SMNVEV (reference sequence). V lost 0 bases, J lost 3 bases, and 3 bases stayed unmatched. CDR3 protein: CASSLSAGGVYEQYF. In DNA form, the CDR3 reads TGTGCCAGCAGTTTATCTGCGGGAGGGGTCTACGAGCAGTACTTC.

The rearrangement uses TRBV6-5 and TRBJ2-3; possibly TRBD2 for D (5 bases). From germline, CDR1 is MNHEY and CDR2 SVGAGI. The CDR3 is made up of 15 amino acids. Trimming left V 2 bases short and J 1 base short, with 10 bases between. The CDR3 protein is CASSYGVGGTDTQYF. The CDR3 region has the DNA TGTGCCAGCAGTTACGGGGTCGGGGGCACAGATACGCAGTATTTT.

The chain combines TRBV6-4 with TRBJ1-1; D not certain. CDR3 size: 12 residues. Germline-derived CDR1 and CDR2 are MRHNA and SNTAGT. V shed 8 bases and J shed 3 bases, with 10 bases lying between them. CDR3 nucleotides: TGTGCCAGCTCATCCGGAGACACTGAAGCTTTCTTT. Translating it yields CASSSGDTEAFF.

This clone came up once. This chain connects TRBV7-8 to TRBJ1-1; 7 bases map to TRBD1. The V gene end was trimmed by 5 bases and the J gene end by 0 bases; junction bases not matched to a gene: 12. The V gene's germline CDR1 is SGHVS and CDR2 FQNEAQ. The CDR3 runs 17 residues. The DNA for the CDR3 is TGTGCCAGCAGCACCGCCCTGACAGGGATCATGAACACTGAAGCTTTCTTT. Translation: CASSTALTGIMNTEAFF.

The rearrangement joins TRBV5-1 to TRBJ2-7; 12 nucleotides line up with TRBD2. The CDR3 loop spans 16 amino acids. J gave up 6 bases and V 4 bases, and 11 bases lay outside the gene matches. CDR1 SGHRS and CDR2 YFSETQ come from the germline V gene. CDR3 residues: CASSTARLAGVSEQYF. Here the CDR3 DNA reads TGCGCCAGCAGCACCGCTCGACTAGCGGGAGTCAGCGAGCAGTACTTC.

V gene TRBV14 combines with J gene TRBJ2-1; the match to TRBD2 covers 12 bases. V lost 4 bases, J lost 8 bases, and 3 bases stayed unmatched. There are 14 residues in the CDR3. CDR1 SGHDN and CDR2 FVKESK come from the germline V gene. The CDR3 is CASSPSGRVHEQFF. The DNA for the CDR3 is TGTGCCAGCAGCCCTAGCGGGAGGGTACATGAGCAGTTCTTC.

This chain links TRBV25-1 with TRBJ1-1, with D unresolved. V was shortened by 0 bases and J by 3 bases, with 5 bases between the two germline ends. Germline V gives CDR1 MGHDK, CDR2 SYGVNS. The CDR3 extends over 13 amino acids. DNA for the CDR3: TGTGCCAGCAGTGAATATCGAGACACTGAAGCTTTCTTT. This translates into CASSEYRDTEAFF.

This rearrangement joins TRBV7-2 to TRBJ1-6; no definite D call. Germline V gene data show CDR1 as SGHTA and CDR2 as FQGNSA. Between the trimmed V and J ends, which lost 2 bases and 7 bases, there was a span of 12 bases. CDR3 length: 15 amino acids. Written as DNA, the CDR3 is TGTGCCAGCAGCTTAAATCGAGTAAACAATTCACCCCTCCACTTT. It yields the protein CASSLNRVNNSPLHF.

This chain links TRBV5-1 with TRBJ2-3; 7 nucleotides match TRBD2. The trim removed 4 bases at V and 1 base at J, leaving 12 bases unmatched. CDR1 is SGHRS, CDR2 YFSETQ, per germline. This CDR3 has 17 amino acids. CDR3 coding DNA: TGCGCCAGCAGCCGTTTCGGGGCGGGAGTGGGCACAGATACGCAGTATTTT. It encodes CASSRFGAGVGTDTQYF.

The CDR3 region is CASSVGTTYNEQFF. CDR3 DNA: TGTGCCAGCAGTGTCGGGACTACCTACAATGAGCAGTTCTTC. The chain recombines TRBV6-4 with TRBJ2-1; 7 nucleotides match TRBD2. This CDR3 has 14 residues. V dropped 4 bases and J dropped 2; count of bases not matched to a gene: 2. From germline, CDR1 is MRHNA and CDR2 SNTAGT.

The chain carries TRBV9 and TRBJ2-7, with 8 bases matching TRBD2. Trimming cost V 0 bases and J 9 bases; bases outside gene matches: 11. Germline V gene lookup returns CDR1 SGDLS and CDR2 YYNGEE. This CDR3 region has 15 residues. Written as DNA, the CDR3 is TGTGCCAGCAGCGTAGGCCTAGCGGGTCTTGATGGGCAGTACTTC. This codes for CASSVGLAGLDGQYF. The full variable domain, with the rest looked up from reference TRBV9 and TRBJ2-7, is DSGVTQTPKHLITATGQRVTLRCSPRSGDLSVYWYQQSLDQGLQFLIQYYNGEERAKGNILERFSAQQFPDLHSELNLSSLELGDSALYFCASSVGLAGLDGQYFGPGTRLTVT.

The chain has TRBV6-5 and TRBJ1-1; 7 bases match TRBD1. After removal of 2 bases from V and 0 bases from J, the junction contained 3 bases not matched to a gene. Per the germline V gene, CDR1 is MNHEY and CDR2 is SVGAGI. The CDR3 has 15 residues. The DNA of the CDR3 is TGTGCCAGCAGTTACAGGGGGCGAGTGAACACTGAAGCTTTCTTT. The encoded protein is CASSYRGRVNTEAFF.

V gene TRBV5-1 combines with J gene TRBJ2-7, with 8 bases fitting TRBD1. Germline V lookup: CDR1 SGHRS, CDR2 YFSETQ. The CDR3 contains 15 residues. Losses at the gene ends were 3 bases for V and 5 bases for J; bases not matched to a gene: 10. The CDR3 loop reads CASSSDQGAWNEQYF. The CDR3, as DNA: TGCGCCAGCAGCTCGGACCAGGGGGCATGGAACGAGCAGTACTTC.

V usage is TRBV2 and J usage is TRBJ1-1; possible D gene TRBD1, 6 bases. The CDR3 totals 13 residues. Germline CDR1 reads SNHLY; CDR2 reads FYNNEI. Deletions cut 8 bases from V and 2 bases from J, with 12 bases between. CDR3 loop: CASHRDINTEAFF. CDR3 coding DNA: TGTGCCAGCCACAGGGATATAAACACTGAAGCTTTCTTT.